The 29 T cell receptor beta chains reported below all come from one sample, sequenced in a study of cytomegalovirus exposure and HLA in healthy donors (dated by TCRdb to about 2017). Preparation of the library involved the immunoSEQ multiplex PCR assay. For the multiplex PCR, a mixture combining 60 forward primers for TCR Vbeta segments and 13 reverse primers for TCR Jbeta segments was used. TCRdb took this table from immuneACCESS and kept in-frame rearrangements with V and J called. Such tables lack part of the clones; where checked against another copy, unresolved V genes explain under half of the gap, and the rest is unexplained. Recorded for this sample are 150,000 to 200,000 clones; over 75% of them occurred a single time. The ten largest clones capture roughly 9.3% of the sample. The source material was PBMCs. These receptors came from a man aged 18 to 29 in good health and CMV-seropositive.

CDR3 region: CASSGDRPSSGNTIYF. In DNA form, the CDR3 reads TGCGCCAGCAGCGGGGACAGGCCTAGCTCTGGAAACACCATATATTTT. The rearrangement links TRBV5-1 to TRBJ1-3; 8 nucleotides match TRBD1. This CDR3 region has 16 residues. CDR1 is SGHRS and CDR2 is YFSETQ in the germline V gene. The V and J ends lost 4 bases and 0 bases, in that order; junction bases with no gene match: 6. Together with reference TRBV5-1 and TRBJ1-3, the CDR3 gives the full variable domain: KAGVTQTPRYLIKTRGQQVTLSCSPISGHRSVSWYQQTPGQGLQFLFEYFSETQRNKGNFPGRFSGRQFSNSRSEMNVSTLELGDSALYLCASSGDRPSSGNTIYFGEGSWLTVV.

The chain employs TRBV6-7 and TRBJ2-5; TRBD2 aligns across 14 bases. TRBV6-7 counts as an open reading frame of uncertain function. Germline trimming cut 0 bases from V and 1 base from J; bases unmatched to any gene: 10. The CDR3 length is 20 residues. The CDR3 here is CASSYSGTSGGRGGQETQYF. For the CDR3, the DNA is TGTGCCAGCAGTTACTCGGGGACTAGCGGGGGAAGGGGCGGCCAAGAGACCCAGTACTTC.

The J gene is TRBJ2-6, the V gene TRBV18; weak D call: TRBD2 (6 bases). The V end lost 2 bases, the J end lost 3 bases, and 14 bases lay between the germline ends. The CDR3 spans 17 residues. Germline CDR1 is KGHSH and CDR2 is LQKENI. The CDR3 loop is CASSPGTGRNGANVLTF. CDR3 nucleotides: TGTGCCAGCTCACCAGGGACTGGGAGGAATGGGGCCAACGTCCTGACTTTC.

The chain recombines TRBV30 with TRBJ1-1; D might be TRBD1 (5 bases). V shed 3 bases and J shed 1 base, with 15 bases lying between them. This CDR3 comprises 15 residues. The germline V gene encodes CDR1 GTSNPN and CDR2 SVGIG (reference sequence). This chain's CDR3 is CAWRGLNRRNTEAFF. CDR3 nucleotides: TGTGCCTGGAGGGGATTAAACAGGAGGAACACTGAAGCTTTCTTT.

This rearrangement joins TRBV28 to TRBJ1-5; 8 bases fit TRBD1. CDR1 is MDHEN and CDR2 is SYDVKM in the germline V gene. V was pared by 5 bases and J by 3 bases, with 6 bases of the junction left unmatched. The CDR3 consists of 15 residues. CDR3 sequence (DNA): TGTGCCAGCAGTCCAACAGGGGGATTCAATCAGCCCCAGCATTTT. This gives the protein CASSPTGGFNQPQHF.

The chain uses TRBV30 and TRBJ1-4; TRBD1 is a possible D gene (6 bases). The CDR3 extends over 15 amino acids. Germline CDR1 and CDR2: GTSNPN and SVGIG (reference sequence). V was clipped by 4 bases and J by 4 bases, with 16 bases between them. CDR3 in DNA: TGTGCCTGGACCACCGGACAGCTTTTTAATGAAAAACTGTTTTTT. Its translation: CAWTTGQLFNEKLFF.

This clone showed up just a few times. CDR3 protein: CAITIETGWRKQPQHF. The CDR3 DNA reads as TGTGCCATCACGATTGAGACAGGGTGGAGGAAGCAGCCCCAGCATTTT. The V gene is TRBV10-3, the J gene TRBJ1-5; 7 bases fit TRBD1. With V trimmed by 7 bases and J by 7 bases, 16 bases remained unmatched. This CDR3 comprises 16 residues. Germline lookup yields CDR1 ENHRY and CDR2 SYGVKD.

This clone was counted between two and nine times. The gene calls are TRBV19 and TRBJ1-4; D perhaps matches TRBD1 (5 bases). The CDR3 has 11 amino acids. The germline V gene has CDR1 LNHDA and CDR2 SQIVND (reference sequence). V dropped 10 bases and J dropped 7 bases, with 10 bases sitting between them. The CDR3 DNA follows: TGTGCCACGGGACTCGGTGAAAAACTGTTTTTT. Its translation: CATGLGEKLFF. Variable domain in full (rest from reference TRBV19 and TRBJ1-4): DGGITQSPKYLFRKEGQNVTLSCEQNLNHDAMYWYRQDPGQGLRLIYYSQIVNDFQKGDIAEGYSVSREKKESFPLTVTSAQKNPTAFYLCATGLGEKLFFGSGTQLSVL.

The chain links TRBV19 to TRBJ2-7, with a weak D call TRBD1 (5 bases). The CDR3 contains 15 residues. Germline V gene lookup returns CDR1 LNHDA and CDR2 SQIVND (reference sequence). With 2 bases removed from V and 2 bases from J, the gap between germline ends came to 13 bases. CDR3 sequence reads: CASSITRQNPYEQYF. The DNA of the CDR3 is TGTGCCAGTAGTATAACAAGACAGAATCCCTACGAGCAGTACTTC. Based on the CDR3 plus reference TRBV19 and TRBJ2-7, the full variable domain is DGGITQSPKYLFRKEGQNVTLSCEQNLNHDAMYWYRQDPGQGLRLIYYSQIVNDFQKGDIAEGYSVSREKKESFPLTVTSAQKNPTAFYLCASSITRQNPYEQYFGPGTRLTVT.

The chain couples TRBV11-2 to TRBJ1-6; possible D gene TRBD1, 6 bases. This CDR3 has 17 amino acids. Germline V gene lookup returns CDR1 SGHAT and CDR2 FQNNGV. Trimming cost V 0 bases and J 1 base, with 10 bases left between them. CDR3 DNA: TGTGCCAGCAGCTTAGACAGGGGCCAGTCCTATAATTCACCCCTCCACTTT. Translating gives CASSLDRGQSYNSPLHF.

The J gene is TRBJ1-2, the V gene TRBV7-2; D possibly corresponds to TRBD1 (6 bases). V was pared by 4 bases and J by 4 bases, with 10 bases between. The CDR3 runs to 13 residues. Germline V gene data show CDR1 as SGHTA and CDR2 as FQGNSA. The CDR3 region is CASSSGQFYGYTF. The CDR3, as DNA: TGTGCCAGCAGCTCTGGACAGTTCTATGGCTACACCTTC. Full variable domain (rest looked up from reference TRBV7-2 and TRBJ1-2): GAGVSQSPSNKVTEKGKDVELRCDPISGHTALYWYRQSLGQGLEFLIYFQGNSAPDKSGLPSDRFSAERTGGSVSTLTIQRTQQEDSAVYLCASSSGQFYGYTFGSGTRLTVV.

The rearrangement uses TRBV5-1 and TRBJ2-2, with D possibly TRBD2 on 6 matching bases. The CDR3 contains 17 residues. Germline V gene lookup returns CDR1 SGHRS and CDR2 YFSETQ. Trimming removed 5 bases at V and 5 bases at J, with 22 bases between. The CDR3 reads CASRGSGGGRLTGELFF. CDR3 nucleotides: TGCGCCAGCAGGGGATCCGGCGGAGGGAGGCTAACCGGGGAGCTGTTTTTT.

The chain uses TRBV6-5 and TRBJ1-5; TRBD1 matches at 7 bases. This CDR3 spans 14 amino acids. The V segment lost 6 bases and the J segment 6 bases; nucleotides outside the gene matches: 8. Germline CDR1 is MNHEY and CDR2 is SVGAGI. CDR3 sequence (DNA): TGTGCCAGCAGGCAAAGGGGGCGCCGTCAGCCCCAGCATTTT. Its translation: CASRQRGRRQPQHF.

The rearrangement joins TRBV9 to TRBJ1-1, with D hard to call. Germline assignment: CDR1 SGDLS and CDR2 YYNGEE. The CDR3 is 12 amino acids. V dropped 3 bases and J dropped 10 bases, with 13 bases sitting between them. CDR3 amino acids: CASSAPRQAAFF. CDR3 in DNA: TGTGCCAGCAGCGCCCCAAGACAAGCAGCTTTCTTT.

The genes are TRBV4-2 and TRBJ2-1; D is uncertain. Germline V gene sequence: CDR1 LGHNA, CDR2 YNFKEQ. Trimming pared 4 bases from V and 3 bases from J, leaving 13 bases between. The CDR3 sequence is 15 residues long. CDR3 residues: CASSRDPRNYNEQFF. The CDR3 nucleotides read TGTGCCAGCAGCCGAGACCCGAGAAACTACAATGAGCAGTTCTTC.

This chain links TRBV7-9 with TRBJ1-4; TRBD1 aligns across 7 bases. Trimming removed 5 bases from V and 0 bases from J; junction bases left unmatched: 9. Germline V gene data show CDR1 as SEHNR and CDR2 as FQNEAQ (reference sequence). This CDR3 region has 17 residues. The CDR3 sequence is CASSRNRGRTTNEKLFF. CDR3 sequence (DNA): TGTGCCAGCAGCCGGAACAGGGGTAGGACAACTAATGAAAAACTGTTTTTT.

This chain connects TRBV21-1 to TRBJ1-5. TRBV21-1 is a recognized pseudogene. This CDR3 spans 18 amino acids. CDR3 DNA sequence: TGTGCCAGCAGCAAAGTGCCTTGGGGGAGGGTACAGGAGCAGCCCCAGCATTTT. Translated, it gives CASSKVPWGRVQEQPQHF.

The rearrangement uses TRBV5-4 and TRBJ2-2; 8 nucleotides match TRBD2. Trimming cost V 9 bases and J 4 bases; bases outside gene matches: 8. CDR1 and CDR2 from the germline V gene are SGHNT and YYREEE (reference sequence). This CDR3 is 14 amino acids long. The CDR3 DNA follows: TGTGCCACCCGGGGGGGGGACCGCACCGGGGAGCTGTTTTTT. This encodes CATRGGDRTGELFF.

The chain links TRBV2 to TRBJ1-5; TRBD1 matches 11 bases. Germline lookup yields CDR1 SNHLY and CDR2 FYNNEI. J gave up 12 bases and V 4 bases, and 5 bases lay outside the gene matches. There are 13 residues in the CDR3. The CDR3 is CASSGGTGGVQHF. The CDR3 DNA follows: TGTGCCAGCAGTGGAGGGACAGGGGGGGTCCAGCATTTT.

This chain joins TRBV27 and TRBJ2-3, with a possible D match to TRBD2 (6 bases). V was pared by 0 bases and J by 0 bases, with 10 bases between. The CDR3 spans 16 residues. Germline lookup yields CDR1 MNHEY and CDR2 SMNVEV (reference sequence). DNA for the CDR3: TGTGCCAGCAGTTTATCCCCGGGACTTAGCACAGATACGCAGTATTTT. Protein product: CASSLSPGLSTDTQYF.

This chain connects TRBV7-2 to TRBJ1-1; D is possibly TRBD1 (5 bases). CDR3 length equals 15 residues. Germline CDR1 is SGHTA and CDR2 is FQGNSA. Trimming took off 1 base at V and 1 base at J, with 10 bases between the two ends. In DNA form, the CDR3 reads TGTGCCAGCAGCTTAGTTAGGGGCAGGAACACTGAAGCTTTCTTT. Its protein product is CASSLVRGRNTEAFF.

The chain employs TRBV19 and TRBJ2-5; D unclear. The J call is in doubt because the DNA end fits TRBJ2-7 better. The CDR3 spans 13 residues. CDR1 is LNHDA, CDR2 SQIVND, per germline (reference sequence). The CDR3 sequence: CASSIERAYEQYF. CDR3 bases: TGTGCCAGTAGTATCGAGAGAGCCTACGAGCAGTACTTC.

This chain uses TRBV30 with TRBJ2-7; the D gene is possibly TRBD1 (6 bases). CDR3 length: 15 residues. Germline V CDR1 and CDR2: GTSNPN, SVGIG (reference sequence). The V end was cut by 2 bases, the J end by 2 bases, with 16 bases between. The CDR3 reads CAWSPPDRRTYEQYF. Written as DNA, the CDR3 is TGTGCCTGGAGTCCTCCGGACAGACGAACCTACGAGCAGTACTTC.

This clone showed up just once. J is TRBJ1-1 and V is TRBV6-5; 8 bases match TRBD1. The junction had 4 bases not matched to a gene; V was cut back by 4 bases and J by 6 bases. The germline CDR1 and CDR2 sequences are MNHEY and SVGAGI. This CDR3 region has 13 residues. The CDR3 loop is CASSWAGGPEAFF. CDR3 sequence (DNA): TGTGCCAGCAGTTGGGCAGGGGGCCCTGAAGCTTTCTTT.

The J gene is TRBJ2-1, the V gene TRBV7-2; 16 bases map to TRBD2. The V gene end was trimmed by 5 bases and the J gene end by 8 bases; junction bases not matched to a gene: 6. This CDR3 is 16 amino acids long. The germline CDR1 and CDR2 sequences are SGHTA and FQGNSA. The CDR3 sequence: CASSLPGLAGGDEQFF. The DNA of the CDR3 is TGTGCCAGCAGCCTCCCGGGACTAGCGGGGGGGGATGAGCAGTTCTTC.

This clone has a handful of counts. The chain employs TRBV4-3 and TRBJ1-4; D may be TRBD1 (5 bases). CDR1 and CDR2 (germline): LGHNA, YSLEER. Trimming took off 1 base at V and 8 bases at J, with 11 bases between the two ends. This CDR3 has 14 residues. The CDR3 is CASSQGGRGEKLFF. The CDR3 DNA is TGCGCCAGCAGCCAAGGGGGTAGGGGCGAAAAACTGTTTTTT.

The chain employs TRBV5-1 and TRBJ1-4; 9 bases line up with TRBD1. The germline V gene has CDR1 SGHRS and CDR2 YFSETQ. V shed 1 base, J shed 10 bases, and the junction held 8 bases outside the gene matches. There are 15 residues in the CDR3. This CDR3 reads CASSLSGTGRAKLFF. The DNA of the CDR3 is TGCGCCAGCAGCTTGAGCGGGACAGGGAGGGCAAAACTGTTTTTT.

The chain employs TRBV4-1 and TRBJ1-4; 7 nucleotides line up with TRBD1. The germline CDR1 and CDR2 sequences are MGHRA and YSYEKL. This CDR3 has 14 residues. The trim removed 2 bases at V and 12 bases at J, leaving 9 bases unmatched. CDR3 sequence (DNA): TGCGCCAGCAGCCAACCTAGTGGGACAGAAGAACTGTTTTTT. As protein: CASSQPSGTEELFF.

The rearrangement links TRBV18 to TRBJ1-2; possible D gene TRBD1, 5 bases. Germline assignment: CDR1 KGHSH and CDR2 LQKENI. This CDR3 comprises 13 residues. The V and J ends lost 2 bases and 3 bases respectively, with 7 bases between them. In DNA, the CDR3 is TGTGCCAGCTCACCAAGGGACTACTATGGCTACACCTTC. Encoded protein: CASSPRDYYGYTF.